The present entry profiles one T cell receptor beta chain with its context. The entry originates in a study of blood T cell repertoires in COVID-19. The authors' processing: Quantification of nucleated cells was approximated via reference gene primer amplification. Clones were sequenced by immunoSEQ multiplex PCR, and TCRdb holds only the in-frame ones, with some missing. The V and J calls and clone size were taken over from that table, and D and trimming were inferred from the DNA. Of tens of thousands of clones in the sample, roughly 84% were seen once. CDR1 is LGHDT, CDR2 YNNKEL, per germline (reference sequence). The CDR3 spans 14 residues. Trimming pared 5 bases from V and 4 bases from J, leaving 12 bases between.

The sample was peripheral blood. This receptor was taken from a woman in her sixties or seventies with acute or convalescent COVID-19. The chain combines TRBV3-1 (or the pseudogene TRBV3-2) with TRBJ1-5; tentative D call: TRBD1 (5 bases). The CDR3 nucleotides read TGTGCCAGCAGCGGCAGTTCAGGGAATCAGCCCCAGCATTTT. Its translation is CASSGSSGNQPQHF.